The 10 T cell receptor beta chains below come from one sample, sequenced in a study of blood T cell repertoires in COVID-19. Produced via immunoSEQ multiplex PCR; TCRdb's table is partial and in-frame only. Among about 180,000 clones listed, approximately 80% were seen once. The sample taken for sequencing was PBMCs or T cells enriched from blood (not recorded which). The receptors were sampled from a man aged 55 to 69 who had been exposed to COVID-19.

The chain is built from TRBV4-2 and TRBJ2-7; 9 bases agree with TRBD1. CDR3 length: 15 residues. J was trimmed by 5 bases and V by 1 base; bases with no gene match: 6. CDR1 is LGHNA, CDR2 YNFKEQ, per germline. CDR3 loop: CASSQVGQGSNEQYF. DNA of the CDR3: TGTGCCAGCAGCCAAGTGGGACAGGGTAGCAACGAGCAGTACTTC.

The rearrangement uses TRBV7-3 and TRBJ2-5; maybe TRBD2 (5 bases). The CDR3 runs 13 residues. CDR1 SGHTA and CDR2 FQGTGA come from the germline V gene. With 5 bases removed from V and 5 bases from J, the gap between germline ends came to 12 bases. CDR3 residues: CASSRSGSETQYF. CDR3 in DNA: TGTGCCAGCAGCCGTTCGGGGAGCGAGACCCAGTACTTC.

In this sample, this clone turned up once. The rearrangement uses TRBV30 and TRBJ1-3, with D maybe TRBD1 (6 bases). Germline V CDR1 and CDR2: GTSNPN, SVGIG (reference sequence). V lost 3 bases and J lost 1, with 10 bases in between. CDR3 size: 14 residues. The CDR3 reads CAWRGHSSGNTIYF. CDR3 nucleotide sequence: TGTGCCTGGAGGGGACATTCGTCTGGAAACACCATATATTTT. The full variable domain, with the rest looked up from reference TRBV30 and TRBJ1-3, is SQTIHQWPATLVQPVGSPLSLECTVEGTSNPNLYWYRQAAGRGLQLLFYSVGIGQISSEVPQNLSASRPQDRQFILSSKKLLLSDSGFYLCAWRGHSSGNTIYFGEGSWLTVV.

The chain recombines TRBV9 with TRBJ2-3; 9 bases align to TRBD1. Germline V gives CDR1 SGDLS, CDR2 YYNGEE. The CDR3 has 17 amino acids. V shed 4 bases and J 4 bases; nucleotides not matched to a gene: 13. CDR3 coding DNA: TGTGCCAGCAGCCCGAGAAGGGCACAGGGGGCCTCAGATACGCAGTATTTT. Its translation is CASSPRRAQGASDTQYF.

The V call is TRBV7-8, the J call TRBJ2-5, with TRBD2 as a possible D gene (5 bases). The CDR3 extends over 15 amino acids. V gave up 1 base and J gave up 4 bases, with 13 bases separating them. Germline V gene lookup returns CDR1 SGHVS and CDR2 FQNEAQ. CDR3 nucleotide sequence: TGTGCCAGCAGCTTAGGTAGTCTAGCTGGAGAGACCCAGTACTTC. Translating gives CASSLGSLAGETQYF.

CDR3 protein: CASSQLGQGHQPQHF. CDR3 DNA sequence: TGTGCCAGCAGCCAATTAGGACAGGGGCATCAGCCCCAGCATTTT. The chain uses TRBV16 and TRBJ1-5; 9 bases fit TRBD1. The germline gives CDR1 KGHSY, CDR2 FQNENV. The CDR3 contains 15 residues. The junction had 3 bases not matched to a gene; V was cut back by 1 base and J by 5 bases.

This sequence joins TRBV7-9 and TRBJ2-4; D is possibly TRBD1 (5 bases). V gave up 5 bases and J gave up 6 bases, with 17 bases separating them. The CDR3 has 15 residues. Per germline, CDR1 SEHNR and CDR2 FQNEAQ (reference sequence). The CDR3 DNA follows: TGTGCCAGCAGCCTTGCCTCAGGGCGAGGAAACATTCAGTACTTC. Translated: CASSLASGRGNIQYF.

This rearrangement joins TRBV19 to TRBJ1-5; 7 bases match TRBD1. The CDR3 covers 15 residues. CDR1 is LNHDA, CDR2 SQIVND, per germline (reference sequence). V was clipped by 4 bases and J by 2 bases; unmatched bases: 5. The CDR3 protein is CASSTQGWGNQPQHF. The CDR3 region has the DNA TGTGCCAGTAGTACACAGGGGTGGGGCAATCAGCCCCAGCATTTT.

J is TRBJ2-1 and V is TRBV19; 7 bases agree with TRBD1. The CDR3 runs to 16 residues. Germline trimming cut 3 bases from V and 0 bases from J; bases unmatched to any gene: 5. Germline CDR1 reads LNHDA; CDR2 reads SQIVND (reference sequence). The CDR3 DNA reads TGTGCCAGTAGTATCCCGGGACAGAGCTCCTACAATGAGCAGTTCTTC. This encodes CASSIPGQSSYNEQFF. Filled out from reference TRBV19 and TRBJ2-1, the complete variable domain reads DGGITQSPKYLFRKEGQNVTLSCEQNLNHDAMYWYRQDPGQGLRLIYYSQIVNDFQKGDIAEGYSVSREKKESFPLTVTSAQKNPTAFYLCASSIPGQSSYNEQFFGPGTRLTVL.

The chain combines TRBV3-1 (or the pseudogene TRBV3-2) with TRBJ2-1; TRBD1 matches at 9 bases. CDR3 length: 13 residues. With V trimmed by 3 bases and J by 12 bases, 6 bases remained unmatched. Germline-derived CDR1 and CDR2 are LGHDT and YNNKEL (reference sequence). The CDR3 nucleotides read TGTGCCAGCAGCCAGGTACAGGGGGCGCGGCAGTTCTTC. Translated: CASSQVQGARQFF.